The rows below give T cell receptor beta chains drawn from one sample of a study of blood T cell repertoires in COVID-19. Using immunoSEQ multiplex PCR, the repertoire was profiled, and TCRdb retains in-frame clones only, with some absent. Of around 82,000 clones listed, roughly 85% are singletons. Sequencing was performed on peripheral blood. Every receptor here comes from a man aged 45-65 years with COVID-19, enrolled during active disease. The CDR3 runs from the conserved cysteine through the conserved F or W. The D gene is left open where the match is weak. Expanded clones get a size class; other rows say once, few or many, or leave the size out.

d_call	v_call	clone_size	j_call	cdr3_nt	cdr3_aa
TRBD1	TRBV19	-	TRBJ1-5	TGTGCCAGTAGGGGACAGGGTCATCAGCCCCAGCATTTT	CASRGQGHQPQHF
TRBD2	TRBV6-5	-	TRBJ2-7	TGTGCCAGCAATAGCGGGAGAGAGAGCTCCTACGAGCAGTACTTC	CASNSGRESSYEQYF
-	TRBV4-1	-	TRBJ1-6	TGCGCCAGCAGCCAAGGCCAGTTTAATTCACCCCTCCACTTT	CASSQGQFNSPLHF
-	TRBV5-1	once	TRBJ2-1	TGCGCCAGCAGCTGGACTACGTACAATGAGCAGTTCTTC	CASSWTTYNEQFF
TRBD1	TRBV5-1	-	TRBJ1-4	TGCGCCAGCAGCCCCCGGGGGACAGGGGATTTCCTGAATGAAAAACTGTTTTTT	CASSPRGTGDFLNEKLFF
-	TRBV28	-	TRBJ1-6	TGTGCCAGCAGTTTTACCGAAGGGACTTTTCCCCTCCACTTT	CASSFTEGTFPLHF
-	TRBV21-1	-	TRBJ1-1	TGTGCCAGCAGATTCAGACAGGGAAATTCCAACACTGAAGCTTTCTTT	CASRFRQGNSNTEAFF
TRBD1	TRBV28	-	TRBJ2-5	TGTGCCAGCAGTTCTCTACGGACAGGGGGCTCGAGTCTGGGAGAGACCCAGTACTTC	CASSSLRTGGSSLGETQYF
-	TRBV24-1	few	TRBJ1-1	TGTGCCACCAGTGATCCCGGGAGGGGTGAAGCTTTCTTT	CATSDPGRGEAFF
TRBD1	TRBV6-1	medium-sized	TRBJ2-2	TGTGCCAGCAGTGGGGACAGGGGCCTTAACACCGGGGAGCTGTTTTTT	CASSGDRGLNTGELFF
TRBD1	TRBV29-1	-	TRBJ1-3	TGCAGCGTTTCGACAGGGGGAAACACCATATATTTT	CSVSTGGNTIYF
-	TRBV7-2	-	TRBJ1-3	TGTGCCAGCAGCTTAGAGGCCTGGAGCGGAAACACCATATATTTT	CASSLEAWSGNTIYF
-	TRBV19	-	TRBJ1-5	TGTGCCAGTAGTATAGATCTGCGGGGGAGCAATCAGCCCCAGCATTTT	CASSIDLRGSNQPQHF
TRBD1	TRBV7-9	medium-sized	TRBJ1-1	TGTGCCAGCAGCAACCAGGGGGCTGACACTGAAGCTTTCTTT	CASSNQGADTEAFF
-	TRBV5-5	-	TRBJ2-7	TGTGCCAGCAGCTTGGTAGGGGGAGAGGACTACGAGCAGTACTTC	CASSLVGGEDYEQYF
-	TRBV30	-	TRBJ1-5	TGTGCCTGGAGCGGAGACAGGACCTATAGCAATCAGCCCCAGCATTTT	CAWSGDRTYSNQPQHF
-	TRBV3-1/TRBV3-2	-	TRBJ1-3	TGTGCCAGCAGCTCGATCAACCTTAGGGGTTCTGGAAACACCATATATTTT	CASSSINLRGSGNTIYF
-	TRBV7-2	-	TRBJ1-3	TGTGCCAGCAGCTTAGGTTCGTCTTTCTCTGGAAACACCATATATTTT	CASSLGSSFSGNTIYF
TRBD1	TRBV10-1	once	TRBJ2-3	TGCGCCAGCAGTCTGGGACAGAGCACAGATACGCAGTATTTT	CASSLGQSTDTQYF
TRBD2	TRBV28	-	TRBJ2-4	TGTGCCAGCAGACATGTTCTACTTTCTAGCGGGAGTAGAACCAAAAACATTCAGTACTTC	CASRHVLLSSGSRTKNIQYF
-	TRBV6-5	-	TRBJ1-2	TGTGCCAGCAGTCACAGGGACGTCTATGGCTACACCTTC	CASSHRDVYGYTF
TRBD2	TRBV5-4	-	TRBJ2-1	TGTGCCAGCAGCCTGGATACCTTTAGCGGGAGGGGGAATGAGCAGTTCTTC	CASSLDTFSGRGNEQFF
TRBD2	TRBV7-2	-	TRBJ2-3	TGTGCCAGCAGCATCTCGGGAGGGGTTAGCACAGATACGCAGTATTTT	CASSISGGVSTDTQYF
-	TRBV14	-	TRBJ1-1	TGTGCCAGCAGCCTGAACAGGAACACTGAAGCTTTCTTT	CASSLNRNTEAFF
TRBD2	TRBV4-3	-	TRBJ2-1	TGCGCCAGCAGCCAAGCCCTAGCGGGAGCCCCCTACAATGAGCAGTTCTTC	CASSQALAGAPYNEQFF
-	TRBV4-1	-	TRBJ2-7	TGCGCCAGCAGCCAACCTTTGTCAGGGTCGAAAAACGAGCAGTACTTC	CASSQPLSGSKNEQYF
-	TRBV7-8	-	TRBJ2-2	TGTGCCAGCAGCCCCCCCGGGATGAACACCGGGGAGCTGTTTTTT	CASSPPGMNTGELFF